These 18 T cell receptor beta chains were sequenced from one sample in a study of human T cells and chemical hapten exposure. TCRdb re-derived calls from the RACE reads in MiXCR, one entry per CDR3 protein. The sample contains 330,000 or so distinct CDR3 sequences, about 6% of which appear only once. Time point: patch test 2, 6 weeks after DPC sensitization. This sample's treatment: therapeutic diphenylcyclopropenone sensitization with weekly scalp DPC. The source was whole blood, collected in connection with sensitization to the hapten diphenylcyclopropenone (DPC). The receptor source for this set is a young woman with alopecia areata. Some clones in this sample may be carry-over from other donors' samples.

The rearrangement links TRBV6-4 to TRBJ2-2; D is possibly TRBD1 (5 bases). Germline CDR1 reads MRHNA; CDR2 reads SNTAGT. This CDR3 contains 16 residues. Trimming pared 0 bases from V and 4 bases from J, leaving 12 bases between. CDR3 sequence: CASSDSIRRGTGELFF. The DNA of the CDR3 is TGTGCCAGCAGTGACTCCATTAGAAGGGGCACCGGGGAGCTGTTTTTT.

This clonotype was detected a few times. The V gene is TRBV20-1, the J gene TRBJ1-1, with a tentative D call TRBD1 (6 bases). The CDR3 totals 11 residues. Germline CDR1 DFQATT, CDR2 SNEGSKA (reference sequence). CDR3 sequence reads: CRDGRGTEAFF. The CDR3 region has the DNA TGCAGGGACGGGAGGGGGACTGAAGCTTTCTTT.

This clonotype was counted many times. The J gene is TRBJ2-1, the V gene TRBV7-2; a possible D gene is TRBD1 (6 bases). The CDR3 is 17 amino acids. Trimming took 3 bases from V and 9 from J, leaving 24 bases between them. The V gene's germline CDR1 is SGHTA and CDR2 FQGNSA. CDR3: CASSFGGGLHAPGEQFF. The CDR3 DNA sequence: TGTGCCAGCAGCTTTGGTGGGGGCCTCCACGCCCCGGGTGAGCAGTTCTTC.

This clonotype was seen a few times. The J gene is TRBJ1-5, the V gene TRBV5-1; 9 bases are a match to TRBD1. The CDR3 consists of 16 residues. With 0 bases clipped from V and 5 bases from J, the junction kept 6 bases outside the gene matches. The V gene's germline CDR1 is SGHRS and CDR2 YFSETQ. The CDR3 nucleotides read TGCGCCAGCAGCTTGGCCCCGGGACAGGGTCATCAGCCCCAGCATTTT. It translates to CASSLAPGQGHQPQHF.

This clonotype was observed at least ten times. The gene calls are TRBV20-1 and TRBJ1-3, with TRBD1 as a possible D gene (6 bases). This CDR3 is built from 13 residues. Trimming left V 3 bases short and J 3 bases short, with 9 bases between. CDR1 DFQATT and CDR2 SNEGSKA come from the germline V gene (reference sequence). CDR3 nucleotide sequence: TGCAGTGCTAGTACAGGGATTGGAAACACCATATATTTT. Translating gives CSASTGIGNTIYF.

This clonotype was seen more than once but under ten times. The rearrangement joins TRBV4-2 to TRBJ2-7, with 9 bases lining up with TRBD2. Germline CDR1 reads LGHNA; CDR2 reads YNFKEQ. V shed 3 bases, J shed 3 bases, and the junction held 6 bases outside the gene matches. CDR3 length equals 15 residues. CDR3 DNA sequence: TGTGCCAGCAGCCACCGACTAGCGGCCCTCTACGAGCAGTACTTC. Protein: CASSHRLAALYEQYF.

The V and J genes are TRBV5-1 and TRBJ2-1, with D perhaps matching TRBD1 (5 bases). The CDR3 has 14 residues. From germline, CDR1 is SGHRS and CDR2 YFSETQ. V lost 0 bases and J lost 2, with 6 bases in between. The CDR3 protein is CASSLEQAYNEQFF. DNA of the CDR3: TGCGCCAGCAGCTTGGAACAGGCCTACAATGAGCAGTTCTTC.

This clonotype came up many times. The chain recombines TRBV12-3 or TRBV12-4 with TRBJ1-1, with TRBD1 as a possible D gene (6 bases). There are 13 residues in the CDR3. The V gene lost 7 bases and the J gene lost 4 bases, with 13 bases spanning the gap. CDR3 DNA sequence: TGTGCCAGCACAGATCGACAGGTCACTGAAGCTTTCTTT. Translation: CASTDRQVTEAFF.

Comment on this clonotype: The CDR3 does not end in the conserved phenylalanine or tryptophan, so this is likely a read error. This chain uses TRBV6-2 or TRBV6-3 with TRBJ2-7, with D hard to call. This CDR3 region has 12 residues. Germline CDR1 reads MNHEY; CDR2 reads SVGEGT. V was trimmed by 4 bases and J by 7 bases, leaving 11 bases between them. The CDR3 DNA is TGTGCCAGCAGTTGCACCCTGGGGGAGCAGTACTTA. It translates to CASSCTLGEQYL.

The V gene is TRBV19, the J gene TRBJ2-1; TRBD2 agrees at 13 bases. Looked up from germline, CDR1 is LNHDA and CDR2 is SQIVND (reference sequence). The CDR3 totals 18 residues. The J segment lost 2 bases and the V segment lost 1 base, leaving 5 bases of the junction unmatched. Here the CDR3 reads CASSIGLAGGMPYNEQFF. The CDR3 bases are TGTGCCAGTAGTATAGGACTAGCGGGGGGCATGCCCTACAATGAGCAGTTCTTC.

There are many counts of this clonotype. The V and J genes are TRBV7-9 and TRBJ1-2, with D unresolved. The V end was cut by 6 bases, the J end by 4 bases, with 18 bases between. The CDR3 is 15 residues long. The V gene's germline CDR1 is SEHNR and CDR2 FQNEAQ (reference sequence). CDR3 nucleotide sequence: TGTGCCAGCAGAACCCCTCTGCAGGCCCCCTATGGCTACACCTTC. Translating gives CASRTPLQAPYGYTF.

This clonotype has more than one count but fewer than ten. The chain uses TRBV7-2 and TRBJ1-1; 8 bases map to TRBD1. Germline values: CDR1 SGHTA, CDR2 FQGNSA. The CDR3 covers 16 residues. The V segment lost 6 bases and the J segment 5 bases; nucleotides outside the gene matches: 14. CDR3 sequence reads: CASRFPVDRGGTEAFF. DNA of the CDR3: TGTGCCAGCAGATTTCCGGTAGACAGGGGTGGAACTGAAGCTTTCTTT.

This clonotype showed up many times. The V and J genes are TRBV7-2 and TRBJ1-5; D perhaps matches TRBD1 (6 bases). This CDR3 region has 14 residues. The ends were cut back, 1 base at V and 7 bases at J, with 11 bases in the middle. Germline CDR1 and CDR2: SGHTA and FQGNSA. Here the CDR3 reads CASSLDKGGQPQHF. The CDR3 coding sequence is TGTGCCAGCAGCTTAGACAAGGGGGGACAGCCCCAGCATTTT.

The chain carries TRBV5-5 and TRBJ1-5; no reliable D call. This CDR3 is 14 amino acids long. The germline V gene encodes CDR1 SGHKS and CDR2 YYEKEE (reference sequence). V shed 3 bases and J shed 3 bases, with 10 bases lying between them. The chain's CDR3 is CASSSLTVNQPQHF. The DNA for the CDR3 is TGTGCCAGCAGCTCGCTTACGGTCAATCAGCCCCAGCATTTT.

This chain links TRBV19 with TRBJ2-2; D is unresolved. Trimming removed 0 bases from V and 6 bases from J, with 11 bases in between. The CDR3 runs 15 residues. CDR1 and CDR2 from the germline V gene are LNHDA and SQIVND (reference sequence). The CDR3 DNA is TGTGCCAGTAGTATAGAAGGCAGAGGTTCCGGGGAGCTGTTTTTT. Encoded protein: CASSIEGRGSGELFF.

The chain recombines TRBV13 with TRBJ1-2, with no clear D. V gave up 1 base and J gave up 5 bases, with 11 bases separating them. Germline CDR1 reads PRHDT; CDR2 reads FYEKMQ (reference sequence). The CDR3 sequence is 14 residues long. The CDR3 spells CASSLEARLYGYTF. The CDR3 DNA is TGTGCCAGCAGCTTAGAGGCCAGGCTATATGGCTACACCTTC.

This clonotype has a count of ten or more. This sequence joins TRBV6-5 and TRBJ1-6; D is unclear. This CDR3 has 13 amino acids. With 5 bases removed from V and 4 bases from J, the gap between germline ends came to 6 bases. The germline V gene has CDR1 MNHEY and CDR2 SVGAGI. In nucleotides, the CDR3 is TGTGCCAGCAGTCGCCTGTATAATTCACCCCTCCACTTT. It specifies CASSRLYNSPLHF.

This clonotype has a handful of counts. The chain carries TRBV4-3 and TRBJ1-5; weak D call: TRBD1 (6 bases). CDR3 length: 15 residues. CDR1 and CDR2 from the germline V gene are LGHNA and YSLEER. V was shortened by 1 base and J by 7 bases, with 14 bases between the two germline ends. As DNA, the CDR3 is TGCGCCAGCAGCCAAGCTTGGACAGCGGACCAGCCCCAGCATTTT. This codes for CASSQAWTADQPQHF.